The 24 T cell receptor beta chains below all came from one sample that was sequenced in a study of blood T cell repertoires in COVID-19. This table comes from immunoSEQ multiplex PCR, and its TCRdb copy is limited to in-frame clones, with some not included. The table includes approximately 130,000 clones, approximately 88% detected once. Material: peripheral blood. All receptors come from a man aged 50 to 59 with acute or convalescent COVID-19.

This rearrangement joins TRBV9 to TRBJ1-3, with D unclear. V shed 3 bases and J shed 0 bases, with 13 bases lying between them. The length of the CDR3 is 16 residues. CDR1 and CDR2 from the germline V gene are SGDLS and YYNGEE. The CDR3 is CASSGLGYSSGNTIYF. As DNA, the CDR3 is TGTGCCAGCAGCGGCCTAGGTTACTCCTCTGGAAACACCATATATTTT.

This clone has a single count. The V call is TRBV7-8, the J call TRBJ2-5; 9 positions agree with TRBD2. The CDR3 spans 14 residues. J gave up 4 bases and V 5 bases, and 5 bases lay outside the gene matches. The germline V gene has CDR1 SGHVS and CDR2 FQNEAQ. The CDR3 sequence: CASSVREGRETQYF. The CDR3 region has the DNA TGTGCCAGCAGCGTGCGGGAGGGCCGAGAGACCCAGTACTTC.

The V gene is TRBV7-6, the J gene TRBJ1-4; D is perhaps TRBD1 (5 bases). V lost 11 bases and J lost 12, with 13 bases in between. Germline CDR1 and CDR2: SGHVS and FNYEAQ. The CDR3 covers 10 residues. The CDR3 reads CAGGGGQLFF. The CDR3, as DNA: TGTGCCGGAGGCGGGGGACAACTGTTTTTT.

This clone occurred once. The genes are TRBV9 and TRBJ2-7; 7 nucleotides align to TRBD2. V shed 0 bases, J shed 2 bases, and the junction held 5 bases outside the gene matches. The CDR3 covers 15 residues. The germline CDR1 and CDR2 sequences are SGDLS and YYNGEE. CDR3 bases: TGTGCCAGCAGCGTAGATCCTAGCGGAACCTACGAGCAGTACTTC. Protein: CASSVDPSGTYEQYF.

The chain combines TRBV27 with TRBJ2-1, with D uncertain. Germline V CDR1 and CDR2: MNHEY, SMNVEV (reference sequence). This CDR3 region has 13 residues. With 3 bases removed from V and 6 bases from J, the gap between germline ends came to 9 bases. The CDR3 DNA reads as TGTGCCAGCAGTTTTATGAGAGGCAATGAGCAGTTCTTC. It yields the protein CASSFMRGNEQFF.

The chain uses TRBV5-4 and TRBJ2-3; 8 positions agree with TRBD1. This CDR3 is built from 16 residues. Germline-derived CDR1 and CDR2 are SGHNT and YYREEE (reference sequence). The V and J ends lost 3 bases and 0 bases, in that order; junction bases with no gene match: 6. CDR3 loop: CASSSRTGGSTDTQYF. The CDR3, as DNA: TGTGCCAGCAGCTCCCGTACAGGGGGAAGCACAGATACGCAGTATTTT.

This clone appeared a single time. The CDR3 region has the DNA TGCGCCAGCAGCTTGGGGCTAGCGGGAGTTGCAGATACGCAGTATTTT. Its translation is CASSLGLAGVADTQYF. The chain employs TRBV5-1 and TRBJ2-3; 10 positions agree with TRBD2. The CDR3 totals 16 residues. The V gene's germline CDR1 is SGHRS and CDR2 YFSETQ. V lost 0 bases and J lost 4; bases outside the gene matches: 5. Full variable domain (rest looked up from reference TRBV5-1 and TRBJ2-3): KAGVTQTPRYLIKTRGQQVTLSCSPISGHRSVSWYQQTPGQGLQFLFEYFSETQRNKGNFPGRFSGRQFSNSRSEMNVSTLELGDSALYLCASSLGLAGVADTQYFGPGTRLTVL.

The rearrangement uses TRBV4-2 and TRBJ2-3, with 8 bases lining up with TRBD2. This CDR3 spans 17 amino acids. J lost 3 bases, V lost 0 bases, and 8 bases had no gene match. Germline values: CDR1 LGHNA, CDR2 YNFKEQ. The CDR3 protein is CASSQDLVREGTDTQYF. The CDR3 nucleotides are TGTGCCAGCAGCCAAGATCTAGTACGGGAGGGAACAGATACGCAGTATTTT.

The V and J genes are TRBV30 and TRBJ1-6; 8 positions agree with TRBD1. The CDR3 sequence is 15 residues long. Germline-derived CDR1 and CDR2 are GTSNPN and SVGIG (reference sequence). V gave up 4 bases and J gave up 3 bases; unmatched junction bases: 5. The CDR3 DNA reads TGTGCCTGGACCCCGGACAGGGTCTATAATTCACCCCTCCACTTT. Translation: CAWTPDRVYNSPLHF.

This clone was seen only a few times. V usage is TRBV27 and J usage is TRBJ1-2; no clear D. There are 15 residues in the CDR3. Germline V gene sequence: CDR1 MNHEY, CDR2 SMNVEV (reference sequence). Trimming removed 5 bases from V and 4 bases from J, with 17 bases in between. The CDR3 is CASSALRRAGYGYTF. The CDR3 DNA reads as TGTGCCAGCAGTGCTCTGAGGCGGGCGGGCTATGGCTACACCTTC.

The chain couples TRBV30 to TRBJ1-2; TRBD1 matches 8 bases. This CDR3 has 12 residues. CDR1 is GTSNPN and CDR2 is SVGIG in the germline V gene (reference sequence). The ends lost 2 bases at V and 7 bases at J; junction bases unmatched: 3. The CDR3 loop reads CAWSPGGGGYTF. The CDR3 DNA is TGTGCCTGGAGTCCAGGGGGCGGTGGCTACACCTTC.

The chain couples TRBV3-1 (or the pseudogene TRBV3-2) to TRBJ2-7; D is perhaps TRBD2 (6 bases). This CDR3 has 16 residues. V dropped 0 bases and J dropped 0 bases, with 12 bases sitting between them. The germline V gene has CDR1 LGHDT and CDR2 YNNKEL (reference sequence). The CDR3 region has the DNA TGTGCCAGCAGCCAAGATGGGACTTCGCTCTCCTACGAGCAGTACTTC. Protein product: CASSQDGTSLSYEQYF.

This clone was seen only once. The chain recombines TRBV6-5 with TRBJ1-1, with D perhaps matching TRBD1 (5 bases). This CDR3 has 13 residues. From germline, CDR1 is MNHEY and CDR2 SVGAGI. V was cut by 8 bases and J by 4 bases, with 14 bases left in between. The CDR3 DNA reads TGTGCCAGCCTCAGGGCCGTGGCCACTGAAGCTTTCTTT. Translating it yields CASLRAVATEAFF.

The V call is TRBV3-1 (or the pseudogene TRBV3-2), the J call TRBJ2-1, with 8 bases matching TRBD2. The CDR3 contains 14 residues. V gave up 4 bases and J gave up 8 bases; unmatched junction bases: 7. CDR1 is LGHDT, CDR2 YNNKEL, per germline (reference sequence). For the CDR3, the DNA is TGTGCCAGCAGCCCGGGGGGGAGAGGCTATGAGCAGTTCTTC. Its translation is CASSPGGRGYEQFF.

The V call is TRBV10-3, the J call TRBJ1-1, with 10 bases identical to TRBD1. This CDR3 has 17 residues. CDR1 is ENHRY and CDR2 is SYGVKD in the germline V gene. V lost 7 bases, J lost 1 base, and 12 bases stayed unmatched. The CDR3 DNA follows: TGTGCCATCAAGCCTTGGGGACAGGGGATAAGGAACACTGAAGCTTTCTTT. This sequence encodes CAIKPWGQGIRNTEAFF.

The chain carries TRBV28 and TRBJ2-1; 10 bases agree with TRBD2. The germline V gene encodes CDR1 MDHEN and CDR2 SYDVKM. The CDR3 covers 16 residues. With V trimmed by 5 bases and J by 0 bases, 4 bases remained unmatched. The CDR3 loop reads CASSLRLAGSYNEQFF. The CDR3, as DNA: TGTGCCAGCAGTCTCCGACTAGCGGGCTCCTACAATGAGCAGTTCTTC.

The V and J genes are TRBV27 and TRBJ1-2; D possibly corresponds to TRBD1 (5 bases). V lost 3 bases and J 2 bases, leaving 22 bases between the germline ends. CDR3 length: 18 residues. The germline CDR1 and CDR2 sequences are MNHEY and SMNVEV (reference sequence). Here the CDR3 DNA reads TGTGCCAGCAGTTTCACGAGTATTAATATAGGGGAAAACTATGGCTACACCTTC. Translating it yields CASSFTSINIGENYGYTF.

The V and J genes are TRBV9 and TRBJ2-2; 10 bases map to TRBD2. V gave up 4 bases and J gave up 2 bases; unmatched junction bases: 14. The germline gives CDR1 SGDLS, CDR2 YYNGEE. This CDR3 has 19 residues. CDR3 nucleotides: TGTGCCAGCAGCTCTCGTCGGAGAACTAGCGGGACCAACACCGGGGAGCTGTTTTTT. Its protein product is CASSSRRRTSGTNTGELFF. The whole variable domain, filled in from reference TRBV9 and TRBJ2-2, reads DSGVTQTPKHLITATGQRVTLRCSPRSGDLSVYWYQQSLDQGLQFLIQYYNGEERAKGNILERFSAQQFPDLHSELNLSSLELGDSALYFCASSSRRRTSGTNTGELFFGEGSRLTVL.

This clone has only a few counts. The chain is built from TRBV7-2 and TRBJ1-1; 7 nucleotides agree with TRBD1. CDR3 length: 15 residues. V lost 5 bases, J lost 1 base, and 7 bases stayed unmatched. CDR1 is SGHTA and CDR2 is FQGNSA in the germline V gene. CDR3 nucleotide sequence: TGTGCCAGCAGCACCCGACAGGGCAAGAACACTGAAGCTTTCTTT. Encoded protein: CASSTRQGKNTEAFF.

This sequence joins TRBV24-1 and TRBJ2-1; 7 bases are a match to TRBD2. This CDR3 has 17 residues. J was trimmed by 2 bases and V by 3 bases; bases with no gene match: 9. From germline, CDR1 is KGHDR and CDR2 SFDVKD. The CDR3 DNA reads TGTGCCACCAGTGATGCAAGCGGGAAAGGGACCTACAATGAGCAGTTCTTC. Protein sequence: CATSDASGKGTYNEQFF.

This clone has a single count. The rearrangement joins TRBV5-1 to TRBJ2-6; possible D gene TRBD2, 7 bases. The CDR3 is made up of 17 amino acids. Deletions cut 4 bases from V and 4 bases from J, with 18 bases between. Germline CDR1 SGHRS, CDR2 YFSETQ. CDR3 amino acids: CASSPEGGVSGANVLTF. CDR3 in DNA: TGCGCCAGCAGCCCGGAGGGGGGGGTTTCAGGGGCCAACGTCCTGACTTTC.

The gene calls are TRBV19 and TRBJ1-1; the D gene is possibly TRBD1 (5 bases). Germline-derived CDR1 and CDR2 are LNHDA and SQIVND (reference sequence). V gave up 0 bases and J gave up 8 bases, with 10 bases separating them. The length of the CDR3 is 13 residues. CDR3 in amino acids: CASSIDWGDEAFF. The CDR3 DNA follows: TGTGCCAGTAGTATAGATTGGGGGGACGAAGCTTTCTTT.

The chain carries TRBV5-6 and TRBJ2-3; possible D gene TRBD1, 5 bases. Trimming pared 0 bases from V and 1 base from J, leaving 6 bases between. Per germline, CDR1 SGHDT and CDR2 YYEEEE. The CDR3 is 14 residues long. The CDR3 DNA sequence: TGTGCCAGCAGCTTGGTGGGGCGCACAGATACGCAGTATTTT. Translating gives CASSLVGRTDTQYF.

The gene calls are TRBV6-4 and TRBJ1-5, with D uncertain. Germline CDR1 and CDR2: MRHNA and SNTAGT. The CDR3 loop spans 16 amino acids. Trimming took off 7 bases at V and 0 bases at J, with 16 bases between the two ends. The CDR3 DNA follows: TGTGCCAGCATTTCGGTTGGAGAAAATAGCAATCAGCCCCAGCATTTT. Protein product: CASISVGENSNQPQHF.